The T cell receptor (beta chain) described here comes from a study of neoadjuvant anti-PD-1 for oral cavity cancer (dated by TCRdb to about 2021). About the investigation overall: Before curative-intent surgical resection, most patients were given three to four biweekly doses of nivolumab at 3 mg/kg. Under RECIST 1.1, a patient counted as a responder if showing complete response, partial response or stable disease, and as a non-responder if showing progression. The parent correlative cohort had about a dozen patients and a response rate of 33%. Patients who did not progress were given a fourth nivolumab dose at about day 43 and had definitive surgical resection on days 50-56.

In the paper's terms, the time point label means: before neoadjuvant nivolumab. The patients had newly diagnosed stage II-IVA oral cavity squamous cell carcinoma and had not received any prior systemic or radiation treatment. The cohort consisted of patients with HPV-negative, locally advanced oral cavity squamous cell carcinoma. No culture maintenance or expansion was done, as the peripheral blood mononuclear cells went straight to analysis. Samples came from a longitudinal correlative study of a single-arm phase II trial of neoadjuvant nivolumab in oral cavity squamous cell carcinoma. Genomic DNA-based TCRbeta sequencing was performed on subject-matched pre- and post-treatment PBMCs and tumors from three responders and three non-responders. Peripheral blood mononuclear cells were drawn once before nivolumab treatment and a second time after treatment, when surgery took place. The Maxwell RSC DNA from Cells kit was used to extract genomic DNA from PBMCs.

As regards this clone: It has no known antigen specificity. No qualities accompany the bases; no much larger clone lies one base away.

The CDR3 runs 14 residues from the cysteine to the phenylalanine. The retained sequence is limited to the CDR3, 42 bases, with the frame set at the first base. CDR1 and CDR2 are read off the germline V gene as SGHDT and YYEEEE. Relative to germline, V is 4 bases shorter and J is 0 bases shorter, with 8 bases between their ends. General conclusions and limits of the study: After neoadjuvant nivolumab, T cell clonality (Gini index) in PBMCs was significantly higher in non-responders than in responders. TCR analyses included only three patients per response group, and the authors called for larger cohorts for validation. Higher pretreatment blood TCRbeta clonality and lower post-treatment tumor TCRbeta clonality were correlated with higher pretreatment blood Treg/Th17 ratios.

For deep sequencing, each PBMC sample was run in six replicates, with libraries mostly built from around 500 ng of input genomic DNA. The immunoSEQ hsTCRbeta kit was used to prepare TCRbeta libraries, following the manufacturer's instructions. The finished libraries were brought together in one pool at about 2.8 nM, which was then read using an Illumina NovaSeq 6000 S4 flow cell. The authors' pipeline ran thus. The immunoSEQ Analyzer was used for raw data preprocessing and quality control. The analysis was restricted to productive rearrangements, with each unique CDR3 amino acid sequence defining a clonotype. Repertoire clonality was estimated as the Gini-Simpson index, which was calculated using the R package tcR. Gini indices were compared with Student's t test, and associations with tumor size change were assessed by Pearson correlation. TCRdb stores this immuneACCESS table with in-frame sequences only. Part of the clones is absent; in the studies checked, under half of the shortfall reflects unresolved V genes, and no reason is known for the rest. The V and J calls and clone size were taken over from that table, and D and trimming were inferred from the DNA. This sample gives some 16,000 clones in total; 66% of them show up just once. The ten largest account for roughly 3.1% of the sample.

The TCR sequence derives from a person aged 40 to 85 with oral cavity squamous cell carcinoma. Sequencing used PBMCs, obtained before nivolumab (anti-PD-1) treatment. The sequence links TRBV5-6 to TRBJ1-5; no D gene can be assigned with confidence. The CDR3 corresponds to CASSAGFSNQPQHF. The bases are TGTGCCAGCAGCGCCGGGTTTAGCAATCAGCCCCAGCATTTT. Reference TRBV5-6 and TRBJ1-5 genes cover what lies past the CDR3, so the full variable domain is DAGVTQSPTHLIKTRGQQVTLRCSPKSGHDTVSWYQQALGQGPQFIFQYYEEEERQRGNFPDRFSGHQFPNYSSELNVNALLLGDSALYLCASSAGFSNQPQHFGDGTRLSIL.